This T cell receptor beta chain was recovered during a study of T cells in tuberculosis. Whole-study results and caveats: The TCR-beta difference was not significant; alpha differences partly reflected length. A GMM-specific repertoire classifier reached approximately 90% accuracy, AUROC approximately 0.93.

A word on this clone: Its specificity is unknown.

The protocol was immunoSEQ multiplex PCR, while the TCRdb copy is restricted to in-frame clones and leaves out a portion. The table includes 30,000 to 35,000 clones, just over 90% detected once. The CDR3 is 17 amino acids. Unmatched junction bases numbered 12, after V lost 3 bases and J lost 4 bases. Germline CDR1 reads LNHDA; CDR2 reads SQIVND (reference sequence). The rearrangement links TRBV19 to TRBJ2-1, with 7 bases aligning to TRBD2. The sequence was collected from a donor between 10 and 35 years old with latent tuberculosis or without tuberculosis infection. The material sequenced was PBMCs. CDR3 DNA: TGTGCCAGTAGTATCCGGGCCGCGGGGAGGGTTTACAATGAGCAGTTCTTC. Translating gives CASSIRAAGRVYNEQFF.